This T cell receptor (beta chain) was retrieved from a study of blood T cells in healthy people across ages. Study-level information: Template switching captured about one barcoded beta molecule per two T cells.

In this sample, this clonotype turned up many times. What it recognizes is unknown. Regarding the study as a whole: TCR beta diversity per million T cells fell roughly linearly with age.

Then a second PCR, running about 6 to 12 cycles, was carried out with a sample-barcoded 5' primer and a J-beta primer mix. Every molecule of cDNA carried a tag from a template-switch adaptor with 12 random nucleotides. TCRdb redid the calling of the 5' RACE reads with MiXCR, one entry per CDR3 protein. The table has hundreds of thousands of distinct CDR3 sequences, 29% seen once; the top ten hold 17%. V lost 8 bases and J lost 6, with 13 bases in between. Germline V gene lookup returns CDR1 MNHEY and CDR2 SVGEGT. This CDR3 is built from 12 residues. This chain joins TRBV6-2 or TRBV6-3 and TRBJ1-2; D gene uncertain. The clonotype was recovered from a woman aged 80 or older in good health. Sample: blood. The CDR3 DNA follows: TGTGCCAGCGCAGGACCTTTAAATGGCTACACCTTC. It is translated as CASAGPLNGYTF.